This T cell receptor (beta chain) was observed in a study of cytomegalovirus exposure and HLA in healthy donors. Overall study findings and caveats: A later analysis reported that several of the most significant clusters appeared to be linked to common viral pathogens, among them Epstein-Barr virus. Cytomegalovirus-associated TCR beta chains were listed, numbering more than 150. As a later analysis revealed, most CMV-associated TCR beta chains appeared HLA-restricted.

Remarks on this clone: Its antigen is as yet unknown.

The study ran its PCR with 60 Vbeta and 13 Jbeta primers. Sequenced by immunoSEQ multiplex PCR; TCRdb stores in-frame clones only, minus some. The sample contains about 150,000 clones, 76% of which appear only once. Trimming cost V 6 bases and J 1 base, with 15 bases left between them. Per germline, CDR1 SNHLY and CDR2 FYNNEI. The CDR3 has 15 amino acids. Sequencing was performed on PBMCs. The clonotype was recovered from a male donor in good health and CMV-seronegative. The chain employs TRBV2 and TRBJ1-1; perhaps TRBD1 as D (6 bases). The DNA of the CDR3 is TGTGCCAGCAGACCCTCGTGGACAGAGAACACTGAAGCTTTCTTT. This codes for CASRPSWTENTEAFF.